These 18 T cell receptor beta chains share one sample of origin, sequenced in a study of blood T cell repertoires in COVID-19 (dated by TCRdb to 2018 to 2021). The library was produced with the immunoSEQ multiplex PCR assay. TCRdb re-hosts the immuneACCESS table, in-frame sequences only. Its copies lack some clones; in the studies checked, an unresolved V gene accounts for under half of them, and the cause for the rest is not known. In this sample the table shows 210,000 or so clones, around 80% of which occur a single time. Together, the top ten hold under 4.5% of the sample. Input material: PBMCs or T cells enriched from blood (not recorded which). Source of these receptors: a young man with acute COVID-19.

The CDR3 region is CASSGGFGTYEQYF. In DNA form, the CDR3 reads TGTGCCAGCAGCGGGGGGTTCGGAACCTACGAGCAGTACTTC. The chain employs TRBV5-4 and TRBJ2-7; perhaps TRBD2 as D (6 bases). V dropped 4 bases and J dropped 2 bases, with 13 bases sitting between them. The CDR3 contains 14 residues. Germline CDR1 is SGHNT and CDR2 is YYREEE (reference sequence).

The chain has TRBV18 and TRBJ1-2; the D gene is possibly TRBD1 (5 bases). Trimming left V 0 bases short and J 4 bases short, with 12 bases between. The CDR3 is made up of 15 amino acids. Germline V gene sequence: CDR1 KGHSH, CDR2 LQKENI. CDR3 in amino acids: CASSPPGGGSYGYTF. CDR3 DNA: TGTGCCAGCTCACCACCGGGCGGGGGGTCCTATGGCTACACCTTC.

CDR3 nucleotide sequence: TGTGCCAGCAGCTCAGATCCGGGGGGCGCTCAGTTCTTC. Amino acids: CASSSDPGGAQFF. The rearrangement joins TRBV5-4 to TRBJ2-1; maybe TRBD2 (7 bases). The CDR3 has 13 amino acids. CDR1 SGHNT and CDR2 YYREEE come from the germline V gene (reference sequence). Trimming took off 3 bases at V and 13 bases at J, with 17 bases between the two ends.

The V gene is TRBV25-1, the J gene TRBJ2-2; D might be TRBD1 (6 bases). From germline, CDR1 is MGHDK and CDR2 SYGVNS. Trimming shortened V by 6 bases and J by 3 bases, and 14 bases separated the two germline ends. CDR3 length equals 15 residues. CDR3 residues: CASSLQGLDTGELFF. The CDR3 DNA follows: TGTGCCAGCAGCCTACAGGGATTGGACACCGGGGAGCTGTTTTTT.

The rearrangement joins TRBV5-5 to TRBJ2-1, with a weak D call TRBD1 (5 bases). This CDR3 spans 14 amino acids. The germline V gene has CDR1 SGHKS and CDR2 YYEKEE (reference sequence). V dropped 1 base and J dropped 7 bases, with 12 bases sitting between them. CDR3 residues: CASSLLDSWNEQFF. Written as DNA, the CDR3 is TGTGCCAGCAGCTTGTTAGACAGTTGGAATGAGCAGTTCTTC. The complete variable domain, with remaining parts taken from reference TRBV5-5 and TRBJ2-1, reads DAGVTQSPTHLIKTRGQQVTLRCSPISGHKSVSWYQQVLGQGPQFIFQYYEKEERGRGNFPDRFSARQFPNYSSELNVNALLLGDSALYLCASSLLDSWNEQFFGPGTRLTVL.

The V gene is TRBV6-5, the J gene TRBJ2-5, with TRBD1 as a possible D gene (5 bases). V shed 7 bases and J shed 4 bases, with 10 bases lying between them. There are 12 residues in the CDR3. Germline V CDR1 and CDR2: MNHEY, SVGAGI. CDR3 amino acids: CASKRQLETQYF. The CDR3 nucleotides read TGTGCCAGCAAACGACAGCTAGAGACCCAGTACTTC.

The rearrangement joins TRBV5-6 to TRBJ1-5; D gene unclear. The V end lost 5 bases, the J end lost 2 bases, and 8 bases lay between the germline ends. Germline V gives CDR1 SGHDT, CDR2 YYEEEE. CDR3 length: 13 residues. In nucleotides, the CDR3 is TGTGCCAGCAGTCCTAGCGGCAATCAGCCCCAGCATTTT. Amino acid sequence: CASSPSGNQPQHF.

The table lists this clone with a count of one. The chain uses TRBV18 and TRBJ2-7; D is perhaps TRBD1 (6 bases). The CDR3 has 16 amino acids. Deletions cut 3 bases from V and 1 base from J, with 16 bases between. Germline V gene data show CDR1 as KGHSH and CDR2 as LQKENI. This CDR3 is CASSPIKVGQSYEQYF. The CDR3 region has the DNA TGTGCCAGCTCACCGATTAAAGTAGGACAGTCCTACGAGCAGTACTTC.

V is TRBV9 and J is TRBJ2-2, with 7 bases aligning to TRBD1. Germline assignment: CDR1 SGDLS and CDR2 YYNGEE. Trimming took 6 bases from V and 2 from J; bases not matched to a gene: 4. The CDR3 sequence is 14 residues long. CDR3 residues: CASNRDSNTGELFF. The CDR3 DNA reads TGTGCCAGCAACCGGGACAGCAACACCGGGGAGCTGTTTTTT.

J is TRBJ2-4 and V is TRBV10-3; D unclear. Germline lookup yields CDR1 ENHRY and CDR2 SYGVKD. This CDR3 region has 16 residues. Trimming removed 0 bases from V and 0 bases from J, with 9 bases in between. CDR3 in amino acids: CAISESEASAKNIQYF. The CDR3 DNA sequence: TGTGCCATCAGTGAGTCTGAGGCGTCAGCCAAAAACATTCAGTACTTC.

The chain has TRBV5-6 and TRBJ1-5, with a possible D match to TRBD1 (6 bases). V gave up 4 bases and J gave up 6 bases, with 14 bases separating them. This CDR3 comprises 14 residues. In germline, CDR1 is SGHDT, CDR2 YYEEEE. The CDR3 loop is CASSTSGVTQPQHF. CDR3 DNA sequence: TGTGCCAGCAGCACGTCAGGGGTTACTCAGCCCCAGCATTTT. Full variable domain (outside the CDR3, taken from reference TRBV5-6 and TRBJ1-5): DAGVTQSPTHLIKTRGQQVTLRCSPKSGHDTVSWYQQALGQGPQFIFQYYEEEERQRGNFPDRFSGHQFPNYSSELNVNALLLGDSALYLCASSTSGVTQPQHFGDGTRLSIL.

V is TRBV10-2 and J is TRBJ2-3; 9 bases are a match to TRBD2. After removal of 6 bases from V and 9 bases from J, the junction contained 4 bases not matched to a gene. Germline V gene lookup returns CDR1 WSHSY and CDR2 SAAADI. The length of the CDR3 is 12 residues. Written as DNA, the CDR3 is TGCGCCAGCAGCGTCCTAGCGGGGACGCAGTATTTT. It specifies CASSVLAGTQYF.

The chain employs TRBV3-1 (or the pseudogene TRBV3-2) and TRBJ2-3; the match to TRBD2 covers 8 bases. The CDR3 runs to 16 residues. From germline, CDR1 is LGHDT and CDR2 YNNKEL (reference sequence). J lost 4 bases, V lost 4 bases, and 10 bases had no gene match. DNA for the CDR3: TGTGCCAGCAGCCGACACGGGGGGGCCGGGGCAGATACGCAGTATTTT. This codes for CASSRHGGAGADTQYF.

CDR3 protein: CATSVQGVTDTQYF. As DNA, the CDR3 is TGTGCCACCAGTGTCCAGGGGGTCACAGATACGCAGTATTTT. The V gene is TRBV24-1, the J gene TRBJ2-3, with 7 bases that match TRBD1. Germline lookup yields CDR1 KGHDR and CDR2 SFDVKD. Germline trimming cut 5 bases from V and 2 bases from J; bases unmatched to any gene: 3. CDR3 length: 14 residues.

The chain combines TRBV2 with TRBJ2-1; 8 bases fit TRBD2. This CDR3 is 16 amino acids long. CDR1 is SNHLY, CDR2 FYNNEI, per germline. V shed 0 bases and J 3 bases; nucleotides not matched to a gene: 4. In DNA, the CDR3 is TGTGCCAGCAGTGAAGCGCCAGCGGGGGACTACAATGAGCAGTTCTTC. Residues: CASSEAPAGDYNEQFF.

The V and J genes are TRBV6-2 or TRBV6-3 and TRBJ2-7; 8 bases are a match to TRBD1. After removal of 6 bases from V and 2 bases from J, the junction contained 6 bases not matched to a gene. The CDR3 loop spans 14 amino acids. The germline V gene has CDR1 MNHEY and CDR2 SVGEGT. The DNA for the CDR3 is TGTGCCAGCAGCACCGGGACAGGCGCCTACGAGCAGTACTTC. Its translation: CASSTGTGAYEQYF.

The chain has TRBV27 and TRBJ2-7; D uncertain. CDR1 is MNHEY, CDR2 SMNVEV, per germline (reference sequence). Trimming removed 0 bases at V and 6 bases at J, with 9 bases between. The CDR3 is made up of 13 amino acids. The DNA of the CDR3 is TGTGCCAGCAGTTTATCCCGATTTAGCGAGCAGTACTTC. It yields the protein CASSLSRFSEQYF.

This clone appeared a few times. The junction shows a germline mismatch at one end, possibly a read error. Other nucleotide sequences from this sample produce the same CDR3. The genes are TRBV5-1 and TRBJ1-2; 7 bases agree with TRBD1. CDR3 length: 13 amino acids. Per the germline V gene, CDR1 is SGHRS and CDR2 is YFSETQ. In nucleotides, the CDR3 is TGCGCCAGCAGTTTGGGACAGAACTATGGCTACACCTTC. Translation: CASSLGQNYGYTF.